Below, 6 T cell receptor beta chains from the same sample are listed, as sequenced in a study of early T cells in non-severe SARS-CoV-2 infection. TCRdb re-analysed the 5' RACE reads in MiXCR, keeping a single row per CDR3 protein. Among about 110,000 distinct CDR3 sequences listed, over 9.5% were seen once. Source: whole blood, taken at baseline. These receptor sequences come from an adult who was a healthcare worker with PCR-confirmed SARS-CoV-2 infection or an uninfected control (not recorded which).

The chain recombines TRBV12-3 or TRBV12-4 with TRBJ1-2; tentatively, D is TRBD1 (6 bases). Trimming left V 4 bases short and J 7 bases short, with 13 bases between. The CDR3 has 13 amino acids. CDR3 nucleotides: TGTGCCAGCAGTTCGACAGGCCCTGTTGGCTACACCTTC. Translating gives CASSSTGPVGYTF.

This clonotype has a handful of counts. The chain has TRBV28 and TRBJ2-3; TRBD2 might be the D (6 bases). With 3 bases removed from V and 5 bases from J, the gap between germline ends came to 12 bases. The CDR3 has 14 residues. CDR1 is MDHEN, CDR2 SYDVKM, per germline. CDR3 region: CASSFGGTKDTQYF. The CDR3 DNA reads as TGTGCCAGCAGTTTCGGCGGGACGAAAGATACGCAGTATTTT.

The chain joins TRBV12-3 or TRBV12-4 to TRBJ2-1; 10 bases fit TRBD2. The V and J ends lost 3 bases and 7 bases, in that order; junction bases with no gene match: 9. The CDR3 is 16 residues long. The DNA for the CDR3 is TGTGCCAGCAGTTTCTCGAGCGGGGGGGCCGGGAATGAGCAGTTCTTC. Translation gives CASSFSSGGAGNEQFF.

Here the CDR3 reads CASFKRRGQTVRNSPLHF. The CDR3 coding sequence is TGTGCCAGTTTCAAACGCCGGGGACAGACAGTTCGGAATTCACCCCTCCACTTT. J is TRBJ1-6 and V is TRBV19; 7 nucleotides line up with TRBD1. Germline CDR1 and CDR2: LNHDA and SQIVND (reference sequence). The V gene end was trimmed by 8 bases and the J gene end by 7 bases; junction bases not matched to a gene: 20. The CDR3 consists of 18 residues.

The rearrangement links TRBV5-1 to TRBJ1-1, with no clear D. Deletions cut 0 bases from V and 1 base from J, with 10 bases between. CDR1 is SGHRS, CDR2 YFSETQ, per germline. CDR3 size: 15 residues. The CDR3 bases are TGCGCCAGCAGCTTGGCCGGCAGAGGGAACACTGAAGCTTTCTTT. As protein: CASSLAGRGNTEAFF.

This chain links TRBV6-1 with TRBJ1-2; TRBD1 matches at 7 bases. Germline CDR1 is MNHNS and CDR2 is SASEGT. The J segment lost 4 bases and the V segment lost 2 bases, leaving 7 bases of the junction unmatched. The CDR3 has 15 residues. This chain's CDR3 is CASSELTGEAYGYTF. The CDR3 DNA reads TGTGCCAGCAGTGAACTCACAGGGGAGGCCTATGGCTACACCTTC.